Listed below are T cell receptor beta chains from one sample, sequenced in a study of cytomegalovirus exposure and HLA in healthy donors. Measured with immunoSEQ multiplex PCR; TCRdb has only the in-frame clones, and not every one. The data contain around 80,000 clones, roughly 96% of them singletons. The sequencing sample was made of PBMCs. These receptors all stem from a young woman in good health and CMV-seronegative. Both conserved end residues are part of each CDR3. D genes are given only for firm matches. The size of a clone is reported for some rows only, either as once, few or many, or as a class for expanded clones.

clone_size	v_call	d_call	j_call	cdr3_aa	cdr3_nt
-	TRBV6-4	TRBD1	TRBJ1-2	CASRPGTGVDGYTF	TGTGCCAGCAGGCCCGGGACAGGGGTGGATGGCTACACCTTC
-	TRBV28	TRBD1	TRBJ2-5	CASSSPRTGGRETQYF	TGTGCCAGCAGTTCCCCCCGGACAGGGGGCCGTGAGACCCAGTACTTC
-	TRBV14	-	TRBJ2-3	CASSQIPGFLGGDTQYF	TGTGCCAGCAGCCAGATACCCGGGTTCCTGGGTGGAGATACGCAGTATTTT
-	TRBV9	-	TRBJ2-5	CASSVGGGNTGETQYF	TGTGCCAGCAGCGTAGGCGGAGGAAACACGGGAGAGACCCAGTACTTC
-	TRBV5-1	TRBD1	TRBJ2-5	CASYPGQGRETQYF	TGCGCCAGCTACCCGGGACAGGGAAGGGAGACCCAGTACTTC
-	TRBV5-1	-	TRBJ2-5	CASSFEGRETQYF	TGCGCCAGCAGCTTCGAGGGGAGGGAGACCCAGTACTTC
-	TRBV2	-	TRBJ2-7	CASSEALRAGDDTYEQYF	TGTGCCAGCAGTGAAGCGCTTCGGGCAGGGGACGACACCTACGAGCAGTACTTC
once	TRBV6-5	-	TRBJ2-7	CASKTDVLEQYF	TGTGCCAGCAAGACAGACGTCCTCGAGCAGTACTTC
-	TRBV9	-	TRBJ2-3	CASSVDRDTQYF	TGTGCCAGCAGCGTAGACAGGGATACGCAGTATTTT
-	TRBV6-6	TRBD2	TRBJ2-7	CASSYVGGNEQYF	TGTGCCAGCAGTTACGTGGGGGGGAACGAGCAGTACTTC
-	TRBV10-3	-	TRBJ2-1	CAISELRENEQFF	TGTGCCATCAGTGAGTTGCGGGAAAATGAGCAGTTCTTC
-	TRBV7-2	TRBD2	TRBJ2-5	CASSLAGEGETQYF	TGTGCCAGCAGCTTAGCGGGGGAGGGAGAGACCCAGTACTTC
-	TRBV10-2	TRBD1	TRBJ2-5	CATQGPQETQYF	TGCGCCACACAGGGGCCCCAAGAGACCCAGTACTTC
-	TRBV7-8	-	TRBJ2-7	CASSSPGIANYEQYF	TGTGCCAGCAGCTCTCCAGGAATAGCGAACTACGAGCAGTACTTC
once	TRBV4-3	TRBD1	TRBJ2-7	CASSRDPGQGYEQYF	TGCGCCAGCAGCCGAGATCCGGGACAGGGCTACGAGCAGTACTTC
-	TRBV5-6	-	TRBJ1-4	CASSLASGEGEKLFF	TGTGCCAGCAGCTTGGCCTCCGGGGAGGGTGAAAAACTGTTTTTT
-	TRBV28	-	TRBJ2-7	CASSAPGTTYEQYF	TGTGCCAGCAGTGCCCCCGGGACAACCTACGAGCAGTACTTC
-	TRBV9	-	TRBJ1-2	CASSVDGTNYGYTF	TGTGCCAGCAGCGTGGACGGGACTAACTATGGCTACACCTTC
-	TRBV10-3	-	TRBJ1-6	CAISDRVSYNSPLHF	TGTGCCATCAGTGACAGGGTATCCTATAATTCACCCCTCCACTTT
-	TRBV12-5	-	TRBJ1-2	CASGFGDEGYGYTF	TGTGCTAGTGGTTTCGGAGACGAAGGCTATGGCTACACCTTC
-	TRBV7-9	TRBD2	TRBJ2-7	CASSLAGLSYEQYF	TGTGCCAGCAGCTTAGCGGGACTATCCTACGAGCAGTACTTC
once	TRBV11-2	TRBD1	TRBJ2-7	CASSPLRRTGGSYEQYF	TGTGCCAGCAGCCCCCTAAGGAGGACAGGGGGCTCCTACGAGCAGTACTTC
-	TRBV19	TRBD1	TRBJ1-5	CASSIGDRVNNQPQHF	TGTGCCAGTAGTATCGGGGACAGGGTGAACAATCAGCCCCAGCATTTT
-	TRBV29-1	TRBD1	TRBJ2-7	CSVGTGTYEQYF	TGCAGCGTGGGGACAGGGACCTACGAGCAGTACTTC
-	TRBV6-5	-	TRBJ2-7	CASSYGQSYEQYF	TGTGCCAGCAGTTACGGACAGTCCTACGAGCAGTACTTC